This T cell receptor beta chain originates from a study of cytomegalovirus exposure and HLA in healthy donors. 13 Jbeta primers and 60 Vbeta primers were used for the PCR. The table came from immunoSEQ multiplex PCR; TCRdb's copy has only in-frame clones and leaves some out. This sample has around 160,000 clones, with over 65% found just once. After removal of 4 bases from V and 0 bases from J, the junction contained 3 bases not matched to a gene. The CDR3 length is 14 residues. From germline, CDR1 is LGHNA and CDR2 YSLEER. What was sequenced was PBMCs. The receptor was derived from a woman between 40 and 50 years old in good health and CMV-seropositive. J is TRBJ2-7 and V is TRBV4-3; 7 nucleotides agree with TRBD2. The CDR3 protein is CASSPGTTSYEQYF. CDR3 nucleotides: TGCGCCAGCAGCCCCGGGACTACCTCCTACGAGCAGTACTTC.